The 28 T cell receptor beta chains reported below all come from one sample, sequenced in a study of T-cell reconstitution after alpha-beta-depleted transplantation in children. Unique molecular identifiers were built into the TCRbeta library. TCRdb reprocessed the PCR reads with MiXCR, giving one entry per CDR3 protein. The sample has 200,000 to 250,000 distinct CDR3 sequences, around 10% seen once. The sample in question was PBMCs from the stem cell graft donor, obtained from the stem cell graft. The receptors come from a human donor who donated a stem cell graft to a child with acute lymphoblastic leukemia.

This clonotype was found a few times. The V and J genes are TRBV7-2 and TRBJ2-2, with 12 nucleotides matching TRBD2. CDR3 size: 15 residues. The V gene's germline CDR1 is SGHTA and CDR2 FQGNSA. Losses at the gene ends were 8 bases for V and 5 bases for J; bases not matched to a gene: 6. CDR3 protein: CASASGGARTGELFF. In nucleotides, the CDR3 is TGTGCCAGCGCTAGCGGGGGGGCTAGAACCGGGGAGCTGTTTTTT.

In its sample, this clonotype was seen many times. The rearrangement links TRBV24-1 to TRBJ2-1, with 8 bases matching TRBD2. The CDR3 has 16 amino acids. The trim removed 4 bases at V and 6 bases at J, leaving 10 bases unmatched. Germline assignment: CDR1 KGHDR and CDR2 SFDVKD. Here the CDR3 reads CATSDPSGGRSNEQFF. The CDR3 nucleotides are TGTGCCACCAGTGACCCGAGCGGGGGTAGGTCCAATGAGCAGTTCTTC.

V is TRBV20-1 and J is TRBJ1-2; 10 bases match TRBD1. V dropped 5 bases and J dropped 4; count of bases not matched to a gene: 4. The germline CDR1 and CDR2 sequences are DFQATT and SNEGSKA (reference sequence). CDR3 length: 13 amino acids. Written as DNA, the CDR3 is TGCAGTGCTCCGGGACAGGGGACCTATGGCTACACCTTC. Amino acids: CSAPGQGTYGYTF.

Concerning this clonotype: A much larger clone differs by one base, so this may be a read error. V is TRBV20-1 and J is TRBJ2-1; 7 bases match TRBD2. The germline gives CDR1 DFQATT, CDR2 SNEGSKA (reference sequence). Germline trimming cut 0 bases from V and 4 bases from J; bases unmatched to any gene: 6. This CDR3 is built from 15 residues. The CDR3, as DNA: TGCAGTGCTAGAGAAAGCGGGGTCCGATACAATGAGCAGTTCTTC. Translated: CSARESGVRYNEQFF.

The chain couples TRBV20-1 to TRBJ1-5; 7 positions agree with TRBD1. Trimming took 6 bases from V and 6 from J; bases not matched to a gene: 11. The CDR3 has 14 amino acids. Germline V lookup: CDR1 DFQATT, CDR2 SNEGSKA (reference sequence). CDR3 residues: CSAPGGQGVQPQHF. As DNA, the CDR3 is TGCAGTGCCCCAGGTGGGCAGGGGGTTCAGCCCCAGCATTTT.

CDR3 bases: TGTGCCAGCAGCTTAGACGGTCTAGCGGGCACAGATACGCAGTATTTT. Its translation: CASSLDGLAGTDTQYF. V usage is TRBV7-9 and J usage is TRBJ2-3; TRBD2 aligns across 7 bases. Germline V gives CDR1 SEHNR, CDR2 FQNEAQ (reference sequence). This CDR3 is built from 16 residues. V gave up 1 base and J gave up 1 base; unmatched junction bases: 5.

Many counts were recorded for this clonotype. The chain has TRBV5-1 and TRBJ1-1, with D unclear. Germline values: CDR1 SGHRS, CDR2 YFSETQ. The CDR3 sequence is 13 residues long. The ends were cut back, 7 bases at V and 1 base at J, with 11 bases in the middle. CDR3 amino acids: CASGRTGNTEAFF. The CDR3, as DNA: TGCGCCAGCGGCAGGACGGGGAACACTGAAGCTTTCTTT.

The table lists this clonotype with a few counts. The chain joins TRBV5-1 to TRBJ2-2; TRBD1 might be the D (5 bases). Germline V CDR1 and CDR2: SGHRS, YFSETQ. The CDR3 extends over 15 amino acids. The V gene lost 1 base and the J gene lost 4 bases, with 11 bases spanning the gap. The CDR3 nucleotides are TGCGCCAGCAGCTTGAAGGGGTCGGCCACCGGGGAGCTGTTTTTT. Amino acid sequence: CASSLKGSATGELFF.

The rearrangement joins TRBV7-9 to TRBJ2-3, with TRBD1 matching 7 bases. The CDR3 consists of 15 residues. The germline V gene encodes CDR1 SEHNR and CDR2 FQNEAQ (reference sequence). V shed 3 bases, J shed 2 bases, and the junction held 5 bases outside the gene matches. CDR3 sequence (DNA): TGTGCCAGCAGCTTGGGGGACAGCCTCACAGATACGCAGTATTTT. This gives the protein CASSLGDSLTDTQYF.

This clonotype was recorded a few times. V is TRBV20-1 and J is TRBJ2-3; no firm D call. The germline CDR1 and CDR2 sequences are DFQATT and SNEGSKA (reference sequence). V lost 3 bases and J lost 1, with 8 bases in between. The CDR3 covers 13 residues. For the CDR3, the DNA is TGCAGTGCTAGTTTTGGAGGCACAGATACGCAGTATTTT. Translation gives CSASFGGTDTQYF.

The rearrangement links TRBV20-1 to TRBJ1-4, with D perhaps matching TRBD1 (6 bases). The CDR3 is made up of 15 amino acids. Per germline, CDR1 DFQATT and CDR2 SNEGSKA (reference sequence). V shed 0 bases and J shed 5 bases, with 13 bases lying between them. For the CDR3, the DNA is TGCAGTGCTAGAGATCGGAGGACAGTCAATGAAAAACTGTTTTTT. Amino acid sequence: CSARDRRTVNEKLFF.

Only a few counts were recorded for this clonotype. The J gene is TRBJ2-7, the V gene TRBV20-1, with 11 bases that match TRBD1. Germline-derived CDR1 and CDR2 are DFQATT and SNEGSKA (reference sequence). The V gene end was trimmed by 4 bases and the J gene end by 3 bases; junction bases not matched to a gene: 5. This CDR3 spans 14 amino acids. The CDR3: CSANRGTGGYEQYF. The DNA of the CDR3 is TGCAGTGCTAATAGAGGGACAGGGGGCTACGAGCAGTACTTC.

This clonotype was recorded many times. CDR3 sequence (DNA): TGTGCCAGCAGCGCGACACGGGCGAACACTGAAGCTTTCTTT. Amino acids: CASSATRANTEAFF. The rearrangement joins TRBV6-1 to TRBJ1-1; D gene ambiguous. The CDR3 spans 14 residues. V lost 6 bases, J lost 1 base, and 12 bases lay in between. Germline-derived CDR1 and CDR2 are MNHNS and SASEGT.

The V and J genes are TRBV12-3 or TRBV12-4 and TRBJ1-5, with unresolved D. V lost 1 base, J lost 0 bases, and 7 bases lay in between. CDR3 length: 15 residues. The CDR3: CASSLDRNSNQPQHF. The CDR3 nucleotides are TGTGCCAGCAGTTTAGACAGAAATAGCAATCAGCCCCAGCATTTT.

This clonotype was counted at least ten times. This chain links TRBV5-5 with TRBJ2-5; D ambiguous. This CDR3 comprises 13 residues. Germline CDR1 is SGHKS and CDR2 is YYEKEE (reference sequence). Deletions cut 0 bases from V and 5 bases from J, with 8 bases between. Here the CDR3 reads CASSLAPRETQYF. The CDR3 region has the DNA TGTGCCAGCAGCTTGGCTCCCCGGGAGACCCAGTACTTC.

This clonotype was found many times. V gene TRBV30 combines with J gene TRBJ1-1; possible D gene TRBD1, 6 bases. Germline lookup yields CDR1 GTSNPN and CDR2 SVGIG (reference sequence). The CDR3 loop spans 14 amino acids. The V end was cut by 7 bases, the J end by 4 bases, with 19 bases between. DNA of the CDR3: TGTGCCTCGTCGGACAGAGCCTGGGGCACTGAAGCTTTCTTT. The encoded protein is CASSDRAWGTEAFF.

This clonotype was recorded many times. The genes are TRBV24-1 and TRBJ2-5; TRBD1 or TRBD2 may be the D gene (5 bases each). V was pared by 4 bases and J by 5 bases, with 16 bases between. Germline V gene data show CDR1 as KGHDR and CDR2 as SFDVKD. The CDR3 spans 15 residues. CDR3 coding DNA: TGTGCCACCAGTGACCCGTCCTTGGGACGGGAGACCCAGTACTTC. It yields the protein CATSDPSLGRETQYF.

This clonotype showed up many times. V is TRBV20-1 and J is TRBJ2-3; TRBD1 might be the D (6 bases). In germline, CDR1 is DFQATT, CDR2 SNEGSKA (reference sequence). The CDR3 runs to 14 residues. CDR3 region: CLLPGQGWTDTQYF. CDR3 nucleotides: TGCCTCCTCCCCGGCCAGGGGTGGACAGATACGCAGTATTTT.

This clonotype came up a few times. The gene calls are TRBV15 and TRBJ2-3, with 8 bases that match TRBD2. V gave up 0 bases and J gave up 2 bases; unmatched junction bases: 13. The CDR3 is made up of 19 amino acids. CDR1 and CDR2 from the germline V gene are LNHNV and YYDKDF (reference sequence). The CDR3 region has the DNA TGTGCCACCAGCAGAGAGCGGTCGAGTGGGGGACTAGTCACAGATACGCAGTATTTT. Protein product: CATSRERSSGGLVTDTQYF.

CDR3 in DNA: TGTGCCAGCAGCAAACACTTCGGGGTTAGCAATCAAGAGACCCAGTACTTC. It translates to CASSKHFGVSNQETQYF. V is TRBV7-9 and J is TRBJ2-5; a possible D gene is TRBD2 (5 bases). V lost 5 bases to trimming and J lost 2 bases, with 21 bases between them. The CDR3 spans 17 residues. Germline loops: CDR1 SEHNR, CDR2 FQNEAQ (reference sequence).

The sample holds many counts of this clonotype. The J gene is TRBJ2-3, the V gene TRBV7-6; 7 bases match TRBD1. The trim removed 1 base at V and 9 bases at J, leaving 4 bases unmatched. The germline CDR1 and CDR2 sequences are SGHVS and FNYEAQ. The CDR3 length is 13 residues. CDR3 bases: TGTGCCAGCAGCTTAGGGGACAGTCGAACGCAGTATTTT. Protein sequence: CASSLGDSRTQYF.

The rearrangement links TRBV7-6 to TRBJ2-7, with 7 bases fitting TRBD1. The length of the CDR3 is 14 residues. CDR1 and CDR2 (germline): SGHVS, FNYEAQ. The junction had 3 bases not matched to a gene; V was cut back by 0 bases and J by 4 bases. The CDR3: CASSLAGQEYEQYF. The CDR3 nucleotides read TGTGCCAGCAGCTTAGCCGGACAGGAGTACGAGCAGTACTTC. The variable domain in full, completed from reference TRBV7-6 and TRBJ2-7, reads GAGVSQSPRYKVTKRGQDVALRCDPISGHVSLYWYRQALGQGPEFLTYFNYEAQQDKSGLPNDRFSAERPEGSISTLTIQRTEQRDSAMYRCASSLAGQEYEQYFGPGTRLTVT.

In this sample, this clonotype turned up many times. The V gene is TRBV5-1, the J gene TRBJ1-2; 11 bases fit TRBD1. Germline CDR1 and CDR2: SGHRS and YFSETQ. V was pared by 0 bases and J by 8 bases, with 6 bases of the junction left unmatched. The CDR3 totals 15 residues. Written as DNA, the CDR3 is TGCGCCAGCAGCTTGGCTGGACAGGGGGCATGGGGCTACACCTTC. This encodes CASSLAGQGAWGYTF.

The V and J genes are TRBV30 and TRBJ2-7; D may be TRBD2 (5 bases). The CDR3 covers 13 residues. Germline V gene lookup returns CDR1 GTSNPN and CDR2 SVGIG (reference sequence). Trimming removed 7 bases from V and 2 bases from J, with 15 bases in between. Here the CDR3 reads CASDPSGAYEQYF. In DNA form, the CDR3 reads TGTGCCTCCGACCCATCCGGGGCCTACGAGCAGTACTTC.

This clonotype was seen ten or more times. The rearrangement links TRBV3-1 to TRBJ2-3; 9 nucleotides agree with TRBD2. This CDR3 has 15 residues. Germline V lookup: CDR1 LGHDT, CDR2 YNNKEL (reference sequence). Trimming took 6 bases from V and 4 from J; bases not matched to a gene: 8. The CDR3 DNA reads as TGTGCCAGCAGAAAAAGCGGGGGGTTGGCAGATACGCAGTATTTT. Protein product: CASRKSGGLADTQYF.

Remarks on this clonotype: This clone may be a read error of a much larger clone one base away. Because the CDR3 is missing its conserved closing phenylalanine or tryptophan, this is likely a read error. The chain uses TRBV3-1 and TRBJ1-1; no reliable D call. Between the trimmed V and J ends, which lost 0 bases and 4 bases, there was a span of 9 bases. The V gene's germline CDR1 is LGHDT and CDR2 YNNKEL (reference sequence). The CDR3 contains 14 residues. The CDR3 nucleotides read TGTGCCAGCAGCCAAGACGGGCTGCGCACTGAAGCTTTCTAT. Translated: CASSQDGLRTEAFY.

This clonotype was counted once. The chain links TRBV20-1 to TRBJ2-5; 7 positions match TRBD2. Germline CDR1 and CDR2: DFQATT and SNEGSKA (reference sequence). The CDR3 is 14 amino acids. V was clipped by 1 base and J by 5 bases; unmatched bases: 7. The CDR3 reads CSARARDYVETQYF. DNA for the CDR3: TGCAGTGCTAGAGCCCGGGACTACGTCGAGACCCAGTACTTC.

Note on this clonotype: This may be a read error, as it is one base from a much larger clone. Because the CDR3 is missing its conserved closing phenylalanine or tryptophan, this is likely a read error. The chain carries TRBV9 and TRBJ1-1, with TRBD1 matching over 10 bases. CDR1 is SGDLS and CDR2 is YYNGEE in the germline V gene. The CDR3 spans 14 residues. V was pared by 5 bases and J by 11 bases, with 12 bases of the junction left unmatched. CDR3 loop: CASRPGTGALGAFC. In nucleotides, the CDR3 is TGTGCCAGCAGGCCCGGGACAGGGGCTTTGGGGGCTTTCTGT.